This T cell receptor (beta chain) was sequenced during a study of blood T cell repertoires in COVID-19. Across the whole study: The United States, Italy and Spain were the sources of the acute and convalescent COVID-19 samples. The cDNA or gDNA used as material had been derived from T cells, B-cell-depleted T cells, or PBMCs.

V gave up 3 bases and J gave up 3 bases, with 9 bases separating them. The CDR3 has 13 amino acids. Germline CDR1 is MDHEN and CDR2 is SYDVKM. TCRdb's table, derived via immunoSEQ multiplex PCR, lists solely in-frame clones and lacks some. The sample lists around 9,500 clones, about 81% seen once, with about 22% in the top ten. The sequencing input was peripheral blood. The receptor was isolated from a man aged 55 to 69 with active COVID-19. The V call is TRBV28, the J call TRBJ2-7, with D perhaps TRBD1 (5 bases). The CDR3 reads CASSLQGFYEQYF. The DNA of the CDR3 is TGTGCCAGCAGTTTGCAGGGCTTCTACGAGCAGTACTTC.